The 21 T cell receptor beta chains presented below share a single source sample, sequenced in a study of CXCR3-negative and CXCR3-positive naive CD8 T cells (dated by TCRdb to about 2019). TCRdb lists the instrument as NextSeq 550. The Human TCR Profiling Kit (MiLaboratory) was used to prepare UMI-labeled 5' RACE TRB cDNA libraries. Once TCRdb had reprocessed the reads, it stored one entry per CDR3 protein sequence and supplied no DNA. The sample's records list 60,000 or so distinct CDR3 sequences. The ten most abundant clones make up around a fifth of the sample. Sequenced sample: memory CD8+ T cells from blood. What this sample's cell subset or site label stands for: conventional CD8+ memory T cells (TMEM), sorted as controls. Receptors originate from a human donor in good health. Some clones in this sample may be carry-over from other donors' samples.

This chain connects TRBV27 to TRBJ1-2. The germline gives CDR1 MNHEY, CDR2 SMNVEV (reference sequence). The CDR3 spans 13 residues. The CDR3 protein is CASRLGANYGYTF.

The V call is TRBV5-1, the J call TRBJ2-3; as DNA is missing, the TRBD1 call by TCRdb cannot be tested. The CDR3 is 16 amino acids. Germline lookup yields CDR1 SGHRS and CDR2 YFSETQ. The CDR3 loop reads CASSFWGQRGTDTQYF.

This chain links TRBV29-1 with TRBJ2-3; TCRdb lists TRBD2, though no DNA is available to test this call. CDR3 length: 14 amino acids. Germline CDR1 reads SQVTM; CDR2 reads ANQGSEA. CDR3 residues: CSVRLAGVPDTQYF.

V is TRBV20-1 and J is TRBJ2-5. The CDR3 is 12 amino acids. The germline V gene has CDR1 DFQATT and CDR2 SNEGSKA (reference sequence). The CDR3 protein is CSAGATEETQYF.

The chain uses TRBV4-3 and TRBJ1-2. This CDR3 is 15 amino acids long. From germline, CDR1 is LGHNA and CDR2 YSLEER. CDR3 amino acids: CASSDSLGSIDGYSF.

V is TRBV14 and J is TRBJ2-1; TCRdb's D call, TRBD1, is unchecked because there is no DNA. The germline V gene encodes CDR1 SGHDN and CDR2 FVKESK. This CDR3 is 14 amino acids long. The CDR3: CASSQLNRANEQFF.

The V and J genes are TRBV5-6 and TRBJ2-7; the TCRdb call, TRBD1, lacks DNA for checking. Germline lookup yields CDR1 SGHDT and CDR2 YYEEEE. This CDR3 contains 15 residues. CDR3 amino acids: CASSSWGTGNYEQYF. The full variable domain, rest sourced from reference TRBV5-6 and TRBJ2-7, is DAGVTQSPTHLIKTRGQQVTLRCSPKSGHDTVSWYQQALGQGPQFIFQYYEEEERQRGNFPDRFSGHQFPNYSSELNVNALLLGDSALYLCASSSWGTGNYEQYFGPGTRLTVT.

The J gene is TRBJ2-7, the V gene TRBV7-9. The germline V gene encodes CDR1 SEHNR and CDR2 FQNEAQ (reference sequence). This CDR3 is built from 14 residues. The chain's CDR3 is CASSPEGNSYEQYF.

V usage is TRBV6-2 or TRBV6-3 and J usage is TRBJ1-2. Germline CDR1 reads MNHEY; CDR2 reads SVGEGT. The CDR3 contains 12 residues. The chain's CDR3 is CASSYIPPDDTF.

The chain carries TRBV6-2 or TRBV6-3 and TRBJ2-7; no DNA is available, so the TRBD1 call from TCRdb remains unchecked. Germline V gene lookup returns CDR1 MNHEY and CDR2 SVGEGT. The CDR3 has 13 amino acids. Here the CDR3 reads CASSSQGNYEQYF.

The V gene is TRBV7-6, the J gene TRBJ2-7; TCRdb reports TRBD1, a call that lacks DNA to check it against. The CDR3 is made up of 16 amino acids. Per germline, CDR1 SGHVS and CDR2 FNYEAQ. The CDR3 sequence is CASSAEAGTTGYEQYF.

The CDR3 sequence is CSHLEEAIYNEQFF. This sequence joins TRBV29-1 and TRBJ2-1; the D call of TRBD2 rests on TCRdb alone, since no DNA is present to check it. Germline V gives CDR1 SQVTM, CDR2 ANQGSEA. The CDR3 has 14 residues.

This sequence joins TRBV3-1 and TRBJ2-3; TCRdb's D call, TRBD2, is unchecked because there is no DNA. The CDR3 is made up of 16 amino acids. Per the germline V gene, CDR1 is LGHDT and CDR2 is YNNKEL (reference sequence). This chain's CDR3 is CASSQSTSGGSDTQYF.

In terms of frequency, this clonotype is medium-sized. The chain joins TRBV9 to TRBJ1-2. The CDR3 is made up of 16 amino acids. Germline V gives CDR1 SGDLS, CDR2 YYNGEE. CDR3 residues: CASSVGSRGWDYGYTF.

This chain joins TRBV29-1 and TRBJ2-7; TCRdb's D call, TRBD1, is unchecked because there is no DNA. The CDR3 consists of 14 residues. The germline CDR1 and CDR2 sequences are SQVTM and ANQGSEA. CDR3 amino acids: CSVRDGGGSPEQYF.

The chain uses TRBV20-1 and TRBJ2-7; TCRdb picks TRBD1, but there is no DNA to check that call. CDR1 is DFQATT and CDR2 is SNEGSKA in the germline V gene (reference sequence). The CDR3 is 13 residues long. CDR3 in amino acids: CSAREAGPYEQYF.

This sequence joins TRBV28 and TRBJ2-3; TCRdb's D call, TRBD2, is unchecked because there is no DNA. The germline V gene encodes CDR1 MDHEN and CDR2 SYDVKM. The CDR3 sequence is 17 residues long. CDR3 region: CASSLYPRTRDTDTQYF.

The chain employs TRBV7-2 and TRBJ2-2; no DNA is available, so the TRBD1 call from TCRdb remains unchecked. This CDR3 is built from 14 residues. Germline-derived CDR1 and CDR2 are SGHTA and FQGNSA. CDR3: CASSQTGATGELFF.

This sequence joins TRBV29-1 and TRBJ1-2; TCRdb proposes TRBD1, but this gene call is untestable without DNA. CDR1 is SQVTM, CDR2 ANQGSEA, per germline. The CDR3 has 13 amino acids. CDR3 amino acids: CSVERGQGSGYTF.

The rearrangement uses TRBV2 and TRBJ2-3; TCRdb selects TRBD2, and the lack of DNA leaves this call unchecked. CDR3 length: 16 residues. Germline assignment: CDR1 SNHLY and CDR2 FYNNEI. The chain's CDR3 is CASSEGFSGFTDTQYF.

The V gene is TRBV20-1, the J gene TRBJ2-1; TCRdb picks TRBD2, but there is no DNA to check that call. CDR3 length equals 13 residues. In germline, CDR1 is DFQATT, CDR2 SNEGSKA (reference sequence). CDR3 loop: CSARIAGVNEQFF.